Each of the 17 T cell receptor beta chains below was sequenced from the same sample in a study of STAT5B mutations in CD4+ large granular lymphocyte leukemia. Generated by immunoSEQ multiplex PCR, the TCRdb table keeps only in-frame clones and is missing some. The table lists some 41,000 clones, roughly 80% of them singletons. Source material: CD4+ T cells from blood buffy coats. The receptors stem from a human donor in good health.

The genes are TRBV7-2 and TRBJ1-5; D remains unclear. The CDR3 has 14 residues. Between the trimmed V and J ends, which lost 3 bases and 7 bases, there was a span of 13 bases. Germline CDR1 and CDR2: SGHTA and FQGNSA. The CDR3 protein is CASSLSRVNQPQHF. The CDR3 DNA follows: TGTGCCAGCAGCTTGTCTAGGGTTAACCAGCCCCAGCATTTT.

The V and J genes are TRBV4-3 and TRBJ2-1; 8 bases agree with TRBD2. J was trimmed by 7 bases and V by 0 bases; bases with no gene match: 5. This CDR3 contains 15 residues. Germline V gene data show CDR1 as LGHNA and CDR2 as YSLEER. In DNA, the CDR3 is TGCGCCAGCAGCCAAGATGGCGGGGGGCTTAATGAGCAGTTCTTC. Its translation: CASSQDGGGLNEQFF.

The V gene is TRBV18, the J gene TRBJ1-1; D gene unclear. The V and J ends lost 6 bases and 2 bases respectively, with 13 bases between them. This CDR3 comprises 14 residues. The germline CDR1 and CDR2 sequences are KGHSH and LQKENI. The CDR3: CASSPTLYNTEAFF. The CDR3 DNA follows: TGTGCCAGCTCGCCCACTTTATACAACACTGAAGCTTTCTTT.

The DNA for the CDR3 is TGTGCCAGCACCCCCCCCTACGGGAACACTGAAGCTTTCTTT. This encodes CASTPPYGNTEAFF. The chain is built from TRBV6-5 and TRBJ1-1, with D hard to call. V dropped 7 bases and J dropped 1 base, with 13 bases sitting between them. Germline values: CDR1 MNHEY, CDR2 SVGAGI. CDR3 length: 14 amino acids.

The chain carries TRBV10-3 and TRBJ2-1; D not certain. Germline assignment: CDR1 ENHRY and CDR2 SYGVKD. The CDR3 covers 13 residues. The V and J ends lost 2 bases and 5 bases respectively, with 7 bases between them. The CDR3 reads CAISESRDNEQFF. The CDR3 nucleotides read TGTGCCATCAGTGAGAGCAGAGACAATGAGCAGTTCTTC.

This rearrangement joins TRBV19 to TRBJ2-3; no clear D. This CDR3 has 14 residues. Germline V gene data show CDR1 as LNHDA and CDR2 as SQIVND (reference sequence). V was pared by 10 bases and J by 1 base, with 15 bases between. DNA of the CDR3: TGTGCCACTCACCCCACAGACCGCACAGATACGCAGTATTTT. It yields the protein CATHPTDRTDTQYF.

The chain combines TRBV19 with TRBJ2-6, with TRBD1 identical over 9 bases. This CDR3 is built from 16 residues. Losses at the gene ends were 5 bases for V and 2 bases for J; bases not matched to a gene: 4. Germline CDR1 is LNHDA and CDR2 is SQIVND (reference sequence). The CDR3: CASSGTGGAGANVLTF. DNA of the CDR3: TGTGCCAGTAGTGGAACAGGGGGCGCTGGGGCCAACGTCCTGACTTTC.

The rearrangement joins TRBV28 to TRBJ1-2; D unresolved. Germline V CDR1 and CDR2: MDHEN, SYDVKM. This CDR3 comprises 13 residues. Between the trimmed V and J ends, which lost 5 bases and 7 bases, there was a span of 14 bases. DNA for the CDR3: TGTGCCAGCAGTCCCCCCTCCGGTGGTGGCTACACCTTC. Its protein product is CASSPPSGGGYTF.

This clone has a handful of counts. The chain couples TRBV16 to TRBJ1-2, with 8 bases matching TRBD1. The junction had 6 bases not matched to a gene; V was cut back by 5 bases and J by 7 bases. Germline values: CDR1 KGHSY, CDR2 FQNENV. This CDR3 is 13 amino acids long. Here the CDR3 DNA reads TGTGCCAGCAGCGCGACAGGGGACGGTGGCTACACCTTC. It specifies CASSATGDGGYTF.

V is TRBV7-2 and J is TRBJ2-7; possibly TRBD2 for D (6 bases). The length of the CDR3 is 14 residues. Germline V gene data show CDR1 as SGHTA and CDR2 as FQGNSA. V was clipped by 4 bases and J by 4 bases, with 14 bases between them. The CDR3 is CASSSRTITYEQYF. The CDR3 coding sequence is TGTGCCAGCAGCTCCCGGACTATCACATACGAGCAGTACTTC.

This chain uses TRBV19 with TRBJ2-2, with 8 positions matching TRBD1. Germline V gene lookup returns CDR1 LNHDA and CDR2 SQIVND (reference sequence). This CDR3 spans 16 amino acids. Trimming at V came to 3 bases and at J to 4 bases, leaving 7 bases not matched to a gene. As DNA, the CDR3 is TGTGCCAGTAGTATCGGGGCAGGGGGCATCACCGGGGAGCTGTTTTTT. Amino acid sequence: CASSIGAGGITGELFF.

The rearrangement links TRBV12-2 to TRBJ1-4; the table's D call, TRBD1, was not checked against the DNA. TRBV12-2 is a pseudogene. The CDR3 is 21 residues long. CDR3 in DNA: TGTGCAAGTCGCTTAGCGAGGTCAGGGGGCCGGCTAACGGGGTATGGTGAAAAACTGTTTTTT. It translates to CASRLARSGGRLTGYGEKLFF.

The V gene is TRBV19, the J gene TRBJ2-1; TRBD2 agrees at 13 bases. Germline V lookup: CDR1 LNHDA, CDR2 SQIVND (reference sequence). The CDR3 length is 16 residues. Trimming at V came to 3 bases and at J to 7 bases, leaving 6 bases not matched to a gene. The CDR3: CASSIGLAGEENEQFF. CDR3 in DNA: TGTGCCAGTAGTATTGGACTAGCGGGAGAAGAAAATGAGCAGTTCTTC.

The gene calls are TRBV10-2 and TRBJ1-2; D ambiguous. The V gene lost 0 bases and the J gene lost 7 bases, with 15 bases spanning the gap. The length of the CDR3 is 15 residues. Germline CDR1 is WSHSY and CDR2 is SAAADI. The CDR3 DNA reads as TGCGCCAGCAGTGAGTCAGTTTGGTCTACCTCTGGCTACACCTTC. Protein: CASSESVWSTSGYTF.

The genes are TRBV2 and TRBJ1-1; D gene unclear. The CDR3 extends over 15 amino acids. The ends were cut back, 7 bases at V and 0 bases at J, with 15 bases in the middle. Per the germline V gene, CDR1 is SNHLY and CDR2 is FYNNEI. Here the CDR3 reads CASIPNRAMNTEAFF. DNA for the CDR3: TGTGCCAGCATCCCGAACAGAGCTATGAACACTGAAGCTTTCTTT.

V and J are TRBV5-1 and TRBJ2-3; D might be TRBD2 (5 bases). V gave up 4 bases and J gave up 5 bases, with 11 bases separating them. This CDR3 is built from 13 residues. CDR1 is SGHRS, CDR2 YFSETQ, per germline. The CDR3 DNA follows: TGCGCCAGCAGCACTAGGGTCGGAGATACGCAGTATTTT. Residues: CASSTRVGDTQYF.

V is TRBV18 and J is TRBJ1-2; maybe TRBD1 (5 bases). The CDR3 sequence is 14 residues long. Germline CDR1 and CDR2: KGHSH and LQKENI. Trimming took off 6 bases at V and 3 bases at J, with 14 bases between the two ends. CDR3 nucleotide sequence: TGTGCCAGCTCCGCGAGGGGCTTTGACTATGGCTACACCTTC. As protein: CASSARGFDYGYTF.